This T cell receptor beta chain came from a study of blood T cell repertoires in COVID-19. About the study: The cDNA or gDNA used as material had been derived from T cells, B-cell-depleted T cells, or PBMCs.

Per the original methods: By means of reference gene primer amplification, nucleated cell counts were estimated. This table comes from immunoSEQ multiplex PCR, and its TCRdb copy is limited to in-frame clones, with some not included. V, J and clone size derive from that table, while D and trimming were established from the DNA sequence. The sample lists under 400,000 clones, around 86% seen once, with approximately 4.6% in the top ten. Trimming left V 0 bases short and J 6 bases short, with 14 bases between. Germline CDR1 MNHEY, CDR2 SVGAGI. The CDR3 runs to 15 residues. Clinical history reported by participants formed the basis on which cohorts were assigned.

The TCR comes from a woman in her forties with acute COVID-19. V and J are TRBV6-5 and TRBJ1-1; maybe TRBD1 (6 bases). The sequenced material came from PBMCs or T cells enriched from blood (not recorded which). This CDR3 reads CASSYSSREGAEAFF. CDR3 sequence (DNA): TGTGCCAGCAGTTACTCGAGCAGGGAGGGGGCTGAAGCTTTCTTT.